This entry lists 19 T cell receptor beta chains sequenced from one sample in a study of T cell responses to AZD1222 COVID-19 vaccine. TCRdb's table, derived via immunoSEQ multiplex PCR, lists solely in-frame clones and lacks some. The sample lists about 180,000 clones; just over 85% were seen once. Sequences were derived from peripheral blood, sampled on day 0 of AZD1222 vaccination. The receptor set was obtained from an adult in good health.

V and J are TRBV6-5 and TRBJ2-7; either TRBD1 or TRBD2 may fit D (5 bases each). CDR1 and CDR2 from the germline V gene are MNHEY and SVGAGI. The CDR3 consists of 15 residues. V gave up 5 bases and J gave up 0 bases, with 14 bases separating them. CDR3 bases: TGTGCCAGCAGTATCACCGGGACGGCCTCCTACGAGCAGTACTTC. Residues: CASSITGTASYEQYF.

The V gene is TRBV29-1, the J gene TRBJ1-1; D not certain. This CDR3 is built from 11 residues. Germline V CDR1 and CDR2: SQVTM, ANQGSEA. Trimming took 7 bases from V and 3 from J, leaving 9 bases between them. As DNA, the CDR3 is TGCAGCGCAGACGGGGACACTGAAGCTTTCTTT. It yields the protein CSADGDTEAFF.

V is TRBV29-1 and J is TRBJ2-7; weak D call: TRBD1 (6 bases). The V gene lost 4 bases and the J gene lost 5 bases, with 12 bases spanning the gap. The CDR3 runs to 12 residues. Germline V gene data show CDR1 as SQVTM and CDR2 as ANQGSEA. This chain's CDR3 is CSVARGIDEQYF. The CDR3 DNA is TGCAGCGTTGCCAGGGGAATTGACGAGCAGTACTTC.

This sequence joins TRBV29-1 and TRBJ1-2; TRBD1 matches 7 bases. The V gene's germline CDR1 is SQVTM and CDR2 ANQGSEA. V lost 5 bases, J lost 14 bases, and 17 bases stayed unmatched. There are 13 residues in the CDR3. CDR3 in amino acids: CSVSGTDGGGGTF. DNA for the CDR3: TGCAGCGTTTCCGGGACAGACGGCGGTGGGGGGACCTTC.

The rearrangement links TRBV28 to TRBJ2-1, with D hard to call. The CDR3 covers 11 residues. Germline lookup yields CDR1 MDHEN and CDR2 SYDVKM. V gave up 3 bases and J gave up 6 bases, with 3 bases separating them. Written as DNA, the CDR3 is TGTGCCAGCAGTTTTTTCAATGAGCAGTTCTTC. This sequence encodes CASSFFNEQFF.

The rearrangement links TRBV6-5 to TRBJ2-1, with 9 positions matching TRBD1. Germline CDR1 is MNHEY and CDR2 is SVGAGI. J gave up 5 bases and V 7 bases, and 9 bases lay outside the gene matches. The CDR3 contains 15 residues. The CDR3 sequence is CASTDGWDRDNEQFF. Written as DNA, the CDR3 is TGTGCCAGCACCGACGGGTGGGACAGGGACAATGAGCAGTTCTTC.

This chain links TRBV2 with TRBJ1-2, with 10 nucleotides matching TRBD1. The V gene's germline CDR1 is SNHLY and CDR2 FYNNEI. The CDR3 is 14 amino acids. The V segment lost 7 bases and the J segment 6 bases; nucleotides outside the gene matches: 8. For the CDR3, the DNA is TGTGCCAGCACCCTTCGGACAGGGGGTAATGGCTACACCTTC. This translates into CASTLRTGGNGYTF.

The gene calls are TRBV21-1 and TRBJ1-2; the table's D call TRBD1 went unverified against the DNA. TRBV21-1 is noted as a pseudogene. This CDR3 comprises 18 residues. The CDR3 spells CASSPPGYRTGTNYGYTF. The DNA for the CDR3 is TGTGCCAGCAGCCCCCCGGGGTATCGGACAGGGACTAACTATGGCTACACCTTC.

The V gene is TRBV5-4, the J gene TRBJ2-2; D ambiguous. Trimming left V 3 bases short and J 0 bases short, with 9 bases between. CDR3 length: 15 amino acids. Per the germline V gene, CDR1 is SGHNT and CDR2 is YYREEE (reference sequence). CDR3 sequence reads: CASSSNLANTGELFF. CDR3 coding DNA: TGTGCCAGCAGCTCGAACCTCGCGAACACCGGGGAGCTGTTTTTT.

The rearrangement links TRBV7-9 to TRBJ1-2; TRBD1 matches 8 bases. Germline assignment: CDR1 SEHNR and CDR2 FQNEAQ (reference sequence). Losses at the gene ends were 4 bases for V and 7 bases for J; bases not matched to a gene: 11. The CDR3 length is 15 residues. This chain's CDR3 is CASSSSDRASFGYTF. The DNA for the CDR3 is TGTGCCAGCAGCTCCTCGGACAGGGCTTCCTTTGGCTACACCTTC.

The chain has TRBV7-3 and TRBJ1-2; D uncertain. Germline V gene lookup returns CDR1 SGHTA and CDR2 FQGTGA. This CDR3 spans 13 amino acids. Trimming removed 0 bases from V and 7 bases from J, with 9 bases in between. The CDR3 loop is CASSLTVSSGYTF. The CDR3 DNA reads as TGTGCCAGCAGCTTAACTGTCTCGAGTGGCTACACCTTC.

V usage is TRBV15 and J usage is TRBJ1-4; 8 nucleotides match TRBD1. The germline gives CDR1 LNHNV, CDR2 YYDKDF (reference sequence). This CDR3 comprises 18 residues. Germline trimming cut 0 bases from V and 4 bases from J; bases unmatched to any gene: 10. The CDR3 nucleotides are TGTGCCACCAGCAGAGATGGGGTACGGACAGGGATTAATGAAAAACTGTTTTTT. Translation gives CATSRDGVRTGINEKLFF.

J is TRBJ1-3 and V is TRBV28; D gene uncertain. This CDR3 comprises 15 residues. The V end was cut by 2 bases, the J end by 0 bases, with 8 bases between. The germline V gene encodes CDR1 MDHEN and CDR2 SYDVKM. CDR3 nucleotides: TGTGCCAGCAGTTTAAGACCGAGCTCTGGAAACACCATATATTTT. This gives the protein CASSLRPSSGNTIYF.

J is TRBJ2-3 and V is TRBV7-9; 9 nucleotides match TRBD1. Per germline, CDR1 SEHNR and CDR2 FQNEAQ (reference sequence). The CDR3 is made up of 17 amino acids. The V and J ends lost 7 bases and 2 bases, in that order; junction bases with no gene match: 13. Written as DNA, the CDR3 is TGTGCCAGCACCCGAAGGCAGGGACAGGGATACACAGATACGCAGTATTTT. Translating gives CASTRRQGQGYTDTQYF.

This rearrangement joins TRBV27 to TRBJ1-5; TRBD1 agrees at 7 bases. The germline V gene has CDR1 MNHEY and CDR2 SMNVEV (reference sequence). The CDR3 is 14 residues long. J gave up 3 bases and V 6 bases, and 5 bases lay outside the gene matches. CDR3 in amino acids: CASSPTGINQPQHF. The CDR3 coding sequence is TGTGCCAGCAGCCCGACAGGGATCAATCAGCCCCAGCATTTT.

The gene calls are TRBV6-2 or TRBV6-3 and TRBJ1-1; no reliable D call. With 3 bases removed from V and 0 bases from J, the gap between germline ends came to 8 bases. This CDR3 has 14 residues. Germline assignment: CDR1 MNHEY and CDR2 SVGEGT. CDR3 DNA: TGTGCCAGCAGTTATACCACAGTGAACACTGAAGCTTTCTTT. Protein sequence: CASSYTTVNTEAFF.

V is TRBV7-9 and J is TRBJ2-2, with D possibly being TRBD2 (5 bases). Trimming left V 1 base short and J 5 bases short, with 8 bases between. The CDR3 extends over 14 amino acids. Germline V lookup: CDR1 SEHNR, CDR2 FQNEAQ (reference sequence). CDR3 sequence (DNA): TGTGCCAGCAGCTTAGGCACGGGGACCGGGGAGCTGTTTTTT. Protein sequence: CASSLGTGTGELFF.

The J gene is TRBJ2-7, the V gene TRBV28; TRBD2 is a possible D gene (5 bases). V was pared by 0 bases and J by 2 bases, with 11 bases between. CDR1 is MDHEN, CDR2 SYDVKM, per germline. The CDR3 runs to 15 residues. The CDR3 DNA sequence: TGTGCCAGCAGTTTATGGCGGACGGGAACCTACGAGCAGTACTTC. It encodes CASSLWRTGTYEQYF.

This rearrangement joins TRBV7-9 to TRBJ1-2; D is perhaps TRBD1 (6 bases). The germline V gene encodes CDR1 SEHNR and CDR2 FQNEAQ (reference sequence). The CDR3 has 12 amino acids. V lost 5 bases and J lost 8, with 12 bases in between. For the CDR3, the DNA is TGTGCCAGCAGCCACGGGACATACGGCTACACCTTC. It encodes CASSHGTYGYTF.